The T cell receptor (beta chain) described here comes from a study of blood T cells in healthy people across ages. The authors drew roughly 9.8 milliliters of peripheral blood from each donor. Turning to this clonotype: What it binds is not known.

Regarding the study as a whole: Total diversity from one million sequenced T cells was likely underestimated. Roughly linear declines in TCR beta diversity per million T cells occurred with age.

The authors ran a second PCR of about 7 to 11 cycles using a sample-barcoded 5' primer and a J-beta primer mix. Carrying 12 random nucleotides, a template-switch adaptor labeled each individual cDNA molecule. Using its own MiXCR run on the 5' RACE reads, TCRdb lists one record per CDR3 protein. The sample consists of approximately 800,000 distinct CDR3 sequences, less than 80% of them appearing once. This CDR3 spans 15 amino acids. The J segment lost 3 bases and the V segment lost 6 bases, leaving 9 bases of the junction unmatched. This receptor was taken from a man aged 30-40 years in good health. This chain links TRBV12-3 or TRBV12-4 with TRBJ1-2, with 8 bases identical to TRBD1. Material for sequencing was blood. The CDR3, as DNA: TGTGCCAGCAGACAGGACAGGGAAAGGGACTATGGCTACACCTTC. Its protein product is CASRQDRERDYGYTF.